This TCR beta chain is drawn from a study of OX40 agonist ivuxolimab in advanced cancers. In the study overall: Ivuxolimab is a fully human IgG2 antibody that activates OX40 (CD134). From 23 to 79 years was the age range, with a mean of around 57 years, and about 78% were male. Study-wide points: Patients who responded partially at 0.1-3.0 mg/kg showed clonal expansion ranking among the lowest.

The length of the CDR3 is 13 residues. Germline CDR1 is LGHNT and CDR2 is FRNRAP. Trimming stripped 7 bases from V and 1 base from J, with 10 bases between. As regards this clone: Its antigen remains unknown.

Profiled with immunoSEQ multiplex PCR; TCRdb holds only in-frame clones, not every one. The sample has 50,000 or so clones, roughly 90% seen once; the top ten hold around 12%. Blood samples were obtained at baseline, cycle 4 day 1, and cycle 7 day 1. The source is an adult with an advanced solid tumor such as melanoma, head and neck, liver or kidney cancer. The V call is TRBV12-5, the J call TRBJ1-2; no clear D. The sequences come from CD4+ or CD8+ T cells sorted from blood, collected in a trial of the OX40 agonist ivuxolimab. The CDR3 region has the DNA TGTGCTAGTGCCTGGGGAGATAACTATGGCTACACCTTC. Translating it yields CASAWGDNYGYTF.